Listed here are 27 T cell receptor beta chains from one sample, sequenced in a study of Tregs in tolerant kidney transplant recipients. TCRdb's copy holds only in-frame clones and misses some; the assay was immunoSEQ multiplex PCR. The repertoire holds some 250,000 clones, with about 80% as singletons. The sequenced material came from CD4+ T cells from blood. The receptors derive from a human donor in good health.

The CDR3 DNA reads TGCGCCAGCAGCCAAGAAGCTAACCTCCAATTCGGGTATGGCTACACCTTC. The encoded protein is CASSQEANLQFGYGYTF. The chain joins TRBV4-1 to TRBJ1-2; D is uncertain. Germline V lookup: CDR1 MGHRA, CDR2 YSYEKL. The length of the CDR3 is 17 residues. The V end was cut by 0 bases, the J end by 5 bases, with 19 bases between.

This clone was detected a few times. The rearrangement uses TRBV25-1 and TRBJ1-4; 8 bases agree with TRBD1. J lost 8 bases, V lost 5 bases, and 10 bases had no gene match. The CDR3 length is 15 residues. Germline-derived CDR1 and CDR2 are MGHDK and SYGVNS. The CDR3 loop is CASSPRQGAGEKLFF. The CDR3 DNA follows: TGTGCCAGCAGTCCACGCCAGGGGGCAGGGGAAAAACTGTTTTTT.

CDR3 in amino acids: CAWTRGWDSSSYNEQFF. The CDR3 region has the DNA TGTGCCTGGACCCGAGGATGGGACAGCAGCTCCTACAATGAGCAGTTCTTC. The chain links TRBV30 to TRBJ2-1; 7 nucleotides agree with TRBD1. Germline lookup yields CDR1 GTSNPN and CDR2 SVGIG (reference sequence). V lost 4 bases to trimming and J lost 0 bases; unmatched junction nucleotides: 12. The CDR3 runs 17 residues.

V gene TRBV19 combines with J gene TRBJ1-2; 7 bases fit TRBD1. Trimming took 5 bases from V and 2 from J; bases not matched to a gene: 5. The CDR3 extends over 14 amino acids. Germline-derived CDR1 and CDR2 are LNHDA and SQIVND (reference sequence). CDR3 residues: CASSFSTGNYGYTF. The CDR3 nucleotides are TGTGCCAGTAGTTTCTCGACAGGGAACTATGGCTACACCTTC.

The CDR3 region is CAISEPPGYRGAKNIQYF. CDR3 nucleotide sequence: TGTGCCATCAGTGAGCCCCCCGGCTACAGGGGGGCCAAAAACATTCAGTACTTC. The chain employs TRBV10-3 and TRBJ2-4; 8 bases line up with TRBD1. The CDR3 runs to 18 residues. Germline CDR1 and CDR2: ENHRY and SYGVKD. Germline trimming cut 2 bases from V and 1 base from J; bases unmatched to any gene: 10.

The table lists this clone with a count of one. The chain carries TRBV6-6 and TRBJ1-6; 7 bases fit TRBD1. The CDR3 extends over 15 amino acids. Per the germline V gene, CDR1 is MNHNY and CDR2 is SVGAGI (reference sequence). J was trimmed by 10 bases and V by 2 bases; bases with no gene match: 8. The CDR3 sequence is CASSYRTGVGSPLHF. The DNA of the CDR3 is TGTGCCAGCAGTTACCGTACAGGGGTAGGCTCACCCCTCCACTTT.

This chain uses TRBV6-5 with TRBJ1-2; D is ambiguous. CDR1 and CDR2 from the germline V gene are MNHEY and SVGAGI. CDR3 length equals 15 residues. V was clipped by 3 bases and J by 4 bases, with 15 bases between them. The CDR3 DNA reads TGTGCCAGCAGTTATGGGCCGGGAGTCGGCTATGGCTACACCTTC. Its translation is CASSYGPGVGYGYTF.

The rearrangement uses TRBV2 and TRBJ1-1; TRBD1 aligns across 9 bases. Losses at the gene ends were 6 bases for V and 5 bases for J; bases not matched to a gene: 7. The CDR3 length is 14 residues. CDR1 SNHLY and CDR2 FYNNEI come from the germline V gene. DNA of the CDR3: TGTGCCAGCAGACAAGAGACAGGGGGGACTGAAGCTTTCTTT. Its protein product is CASRQETGGTEAFF. Looking up the rest from reference TRBV2 and TRBJ1-1 gives the full variable domain: EPEVTQTPSHQVTQMGQEVILRCVPISNHLYFYWYRQILGQKVEFLVSFYNNEISEKSEIFDDQFSVERPDGSNFTLKIRSTKLEDSAMYFCASRQETGGTEAFFGQGTRLTVV.

V is TRBV9 and J is TRBJ2-5, with D perhaps TRBD2 (7 bases). Trimming removed 0 bases at V and 3 bases at J, with 12 bases between. The germline V gene encodes CDR1 SGDLS and CDR2 YYNGEE. The length of the CDR3 is 15 residues. In nucleotides, the CDR3 is TGTGCCAGCAGCGTAGCCGGGGGGCAGGAAGAGACCCAGTACTTC. Translation gives CASSVAGGQEETQYF. The variable domain in full, completed from reference TRBV9 and TRBJ2-5, reads DSGVTQTPKHLITATGQRVTLRCSPRSGDLSVYWYQQSLDQGLQFLIQYYNGEERAKGNILERFSAQQFPDLHSELNLSSLELGDSALYFCASSVAGGQEETQYFGPGTRLLVL.

The chain joins TRBV10-3 to TRBJ1-2, with 8 bases aligning to TRBD1. The CDR3 consists of 12 residues. Germline V lookup: CDR1 ENHRY, CDR2 SYGVKD. The V gene end was trimmed by 10 bases and the J gene end by 4 bases; junction bases not matched to a gene: 5. CDR3: CATGQGLYGYTF. The CDR3 DNA sequence: TGTGCCACCGGACAGGGCCTCTATGGCTACACCTTC.

V gene TRBV19 combines with J gene TRBJ2-2, with a tentative D call TRBD2 (5 bases). Germline CDR1 and CDR2: LNHDA and SQIVND (reference sequence). Trimming removed 1 base at V and 0 bases at J, with 6 bases between. The CDR3 sequence is 15 residues long. DNA of the CDR3: TGTGCCAGTAGTATAGGGGGAGCGAACACCGGGGAGCTGTTTTTT. Residues: CASSIGGANTGELFF.

The chain employs TRBV5-4 and TRBJ1-1; D possibly corresponds to TRBD1 (6 bases). Germline CDR1 and CDR2: SGHNT and YYREEE (reference sequence). The CDR3 has 14 residues. Deletions cut 0 bases from V and 5 bases from J, with 11 bases between. The CDR3 sequence is CASSLGVTGTEAFF. The CDR3 nucleotides read TGTGCCAGCAGCTTGGGGGTGACAGGTACTGAAGCTTTCTTT.

On this clone itself: This specimen includes other DNA sequences encoding the same CDR3. This chain joins TRBV18 and TRBJ2-7; 9 nucleotides line up with TRBD1. This CDR3 has 16 amino acids. The J segment lost 0 bases and the V segment lost 3 bases, leaving 6 bases of the junction unmatched. The V gene's germline CDR1 is KGHSH and CDR2 LQKENI. Written as DNA, the CDR3 is TGTGCCAGCTCACCGGTTGGGACAGGGAGCTCCTACGAGCAGTACTTC. Protein: CASSPVGTGSSYEQYF.

The chain uses TRBV18 and TRBJ2-1, with 7 bases matching TRBD2. Trimming took 0 bases from V and 6 from J; bases not matched to a gene: 2. The CDR3 sequence is 14 residues long. Looked up from germline, CDR1 is KGHSH and CDR2 is LQKENI. The CDR3 is CASSPPPSGNEQFF. The CDR3 nucleotides are TGTGCCAGCTCACCACCGCCTAGCGGCAATGAGCAGTTCTTC. Together with reference TRBV18 and TRBJ2-1, the CDR3 gives the full variable domain: NAGVMQNPRHLVRRRGQEARLRCSPMKGHSHVYWYRQLPEEGLKFMVYLQKENIIDESGMPKERFSAEFPKEGPSILRIQQVVRGDSAAYFCASSPPPSGNEQFFGPGTRLTVL.

This clone was observed a single time. V is TRBV14 and J is TRBJ1-2; D call uncertain. Trimming pared 1 base from V and 2 bases from J, leaving 5 bases between. The CDR3 has 13 amino acids. Germline assignment: CDR1 SGHDN and CDR2 FVKESK. The CDR3 is CASSQGVNYGYTF. The CDR3, as DNA: TGTGCCAGCAGCCAAGGGGTCAACTATGGCTACACCTTC.

The J gene is TRBJ1-3, the V gene TRBV30; unclear D gene. This CDR3 spans 14 amino acids. Per germline, CDR1 GTSNPN and CDR2 SVGIG (reference sequence). The V and J ends lost 1 base and 0 bases respectively, with 7 bases between them. Here the CDR3 reads CAWSGDYSGNTIYF. CDR3 nucleotides: TGTGCCTGGAGTGGGGATTACTCTGGAAACACCATATATTTT.

In DNA form, the CDR3 reads TGTGCCACCAGCTTTCGTCCCGGGATTTTCAGGATGGGTAGCACAGATACGCAGTATTTT. It codes for CATSFRPGIFRMGSTDTQYF. This chain joins TRBV15 and TRBJ2-3, with D maybe TRBD2 (5 bases). V lost 5 bases, J lost 0 bases, and 27 bases lay in between. This CDR3 contains 20 residues. CDR1 LNHNV and CDR2 YYDKDF come from the germline V gene (reference sequence).

The chain has TRBV10-1 and TRBJ1-6, with a possible D match to TRBD1 (5 bases). Germline CDR1 and CDR2: WNHNN and SYGVQD (reference sequence). This CDR3 is 14 amino acids long. Trimming took 7 bases from V and 4 from J, leaving 11 bases between them. The CDR3 DNA is TGCGCCAGCACCTTGGGGGATTATAATTCACCCCTCCACTTT. Protein: CASTLGDYNSPLHF.

Only one count was recorded for this clone. The chain employs TRBV7-9 and TRBJ1-1; D possibly corresponds to TRBD1 (5 bases). The length of the CDR3 is 16 residues. With 3 bases removed from V and 2 bases from J, the gap between germline ends came to 16 bases. CDR1 SEHNR and CDR2 FQNEAQ come from the germline V gene (reference sequence). CDR3 in DNA: TGTGCCAGCAGCTTCCCCTCGGGACGCGGTAACACTGAAGCTTTCTTT. Translating gives CASSFPSGRGNTEAFF.

This clone was observed a single time. The chain recombines TRBV9 with TRBJ2-5, with D perhaps TRBD2 (5 bases). Germline CDR1 is SGDLS and CDR2 is YYNGEE. This CDR3 contains 13 residues. With 6 bases removed from V and 2 bases from J, the gap between germline ends came to 11 bases. CDR3 in amino acids: CASNAGPQETQYF. Written as DNA, the CDR3 is TGTGCCAGCAACGCGGGCCCTCAAGAGACCCAGTACTTC.

This clone was recorded once. This chain links TRBV4-1 with TRBJ2-1, with 8 bases lining up with TRBD2. Germline CDR1 is MGHRA and CDR2 is YSYEKL. J was trimmed by 14 bases and V by 0 bases; bases with no gene match: 9. The CDR3 consists of 14 residues. The CDR3 protein is CASSQEGSGSREFF. As DNA, the CDR3 is TGCGCCAGCAGCCAAGAAGGGAGCGGGAGTCGTGAGTTCTTC.

This clone appeared a few times. The chain couples TRBV5-1 to TRBJ2-7; a possible D gene is TRBD2 (6 bases). CDR1 is SGHRS, CDR2 YFSETQ, per germline. V lost 4 bases, J lost 2 bases, and 19 bases lay in between. The CDR3 covers 16 residues. CDR3 sequence reads: CASSLMGGAGAYEQYF. The CDR3 bases are TGCGCCAGCAGCCTAATGGGGGGAGCTGGGGCCTACGAGCAGTACTTC.

This sequence joins TRBV7-2 and TRBJ1-3, with unresolved D. Germline CDR1 is SGHTA and CDR2 is FQGNSA. CDR3 length equals 20 residues. V was clipped by 0 bases and J by 4 bases, with 25 bases between them. Here the CDR3 reads CASSLAVRRSTGLSGNTIYF. As DNA, the CDR3 is TGTGCCAGCAGCTTAGCGGTCAGGAGGTCTACGGGTTTATCAGGAAACACCATATATTTT. Based on the CDR3 plus reference TRBV7-2 and TRBJ1-3, the full variable domain is GAGVSQSPSNKVTEKGKDVELRCDPISGHTALYWYRQSLGQGLEFLIYFQGNSAPDKSGLPSDRFSAERTGGSVSTLTIQRTQQEDSAVYLCASSLAVRRSTGLSGNTIYFGEGSWLTVV.

Worth noting for this clone: The same CDR3 can be traced to other DNA sequences in this sample. The chain combines TRBV25-1 with TRBJ1-6; D remains ambiguous. Germline CDR1 MGHDK, CDR2 SYGVNS. The germline V and J ends were trimmed by 4 bases and 9 bases, with 13 bases remaining between them. The CDR3 consists of 14 residues. DNA of the CDR3: TGTGCCAGCAGTGCTGGGTTTTCGGGTTCACCCCTCCACTTT. This encodes CASSAGFSGSPLHF.

The J gene is TRBJ2-7, the V gene TRBV5-1; the match to TRBD2 covers 12 bases. The germline V gene has CDR1 SGHRS and CDR2 YFSETQ. V lost 4 bases and J lost 5; bases outside the gene matches: 10. CDR3 length equals 16 residues. This CDR3 reads CASSPRLAGDIDEQYF. In DNA form, the CDR3 reads TGCGCCAGCAGCCCCAGACTAGCGGGGGACATCGACGAGCAGTACTTC.

The rearrangement links TRBV5-4 to TRBJ1-1; no definite D call. This CDR3 comprises 13 residues. The V gene's germline CDR1 is SGHNT and CDR2 YYREEE (reference sequence). Trimming removed 2 bases from V and 0 bases from J, with 5 bases in between. The CDR3 DNA is TGTGCCAGCAGCTTAACAGTGAACACTGAAGCTTTCTTT. Its protein is CASSLTVNTEAFF.

This clone appeared a single time. The gene calls are TRBV27 and TRBJ2-7; tentatively, D is TRBD2 (6 bases). The germline CDR1 and CDR2 sequences are MNHEY and SMNVEV (reference sequence). V was pared by 6 bases and J by 3 bases, with 18 bases between. This CDR3 has 15 residues. The CDR3 protein is CASSRPNLGGYEQYF. The CDR3 DNA is TGTGCCAGCAGCCGCCCCAATCTGGGGGGCTACGAGCAGTACTTC.